The rows below give T cell receptor beta chains drawn from one sample of a study of blood T cell repertoires in COVID-19. Method: immunoSEQ multiplex PCR; TCRdb's copy keeps in-frame clones and lacks some. This table holds about 300,000 clones, 90% found once. The sequencing input was PBMCs or T cells enriched from blood (not recorded which). The receptors here all came from a young woman with acute COVID-19. Both conserved end residues are part of each CDR3. The D gene is left open where the match is weak. Size is omitted from some rows. Given values are once, few, many or a class for expanded clones.

v_call	j_call	clone_size	d_call	cdr3_nt	cdr3_aa
TRBV5-1	TRBJ2-3	.	TRBD2	TGCGCCAGCAGCAATCTAGCGGGAGGAGGAGTAGAGAGGACAGATACGCAGTATTTT	CASSNLAGGGVERTDTQYF
TRBV15	TRBJ2-7	.	TRBD1	TGTGCCACCAGCAGCCGACAGGGGGCAGAGGGGTACGAGCAGTACTTC	CATSSRQGAEGYEQYF
TRBV3-1/TRBV3-2	TRBJ1-6	.	.	TGTGCCAGCAGCCAAGATGGGAGTATGGATTCACCCCTCCACTTT	CASSQDGSMDSPLHF
TRBV30	TRBJ1-3	.	TRBD1	TGTGCCTGGAGTGTACGAGGGACAGTTCCTCGATGCTCTGGAAACACCATATATTTT	CAWSVRGTVPRCSGNTIYF
TRBV19	TRBJ2-3	.	.	TGTGCCAGTAGTCCGAGACAGACCTACACAGATACGCAGTATTTT	CASSPRQTYTDTQYF
TRBV28	TRBJ1-2	.	.	TGTGCCAGCGAGGGGGTGCGGGACTATGGCTACACCTTC	CASEGVRDYGYTF
TRBV28	TRBJ1-5	.	.	TGTGCCAGCAGTTCTTTACGGAGTCAGCCCCAGCATTTT	CASSSLRSQPQHF
TRBV11-3	TRBJ2-1	once	.	TGTGCCAGCAGCTTACGAGGTAGTGAGCAGTTCTTC	CASSLRGSEQFF
TRBV10-3	TRBJ2-1	.	.	TGTGCCACCGAGGACTGGTCGAATGAGCAGTTCTTC	CATEDWSNEQFF
TRBV12-3/TRBV12-4	TRBJ2-3	.	.	TGTGCCAGCCTCGGGACAGATACGCAGTATTTT	CASLGTDTQYF
TRBV5-5	TRBJ1-6	.	TRBD1	TGTGCCAGCAGCTTGGTTCTTGAGACAGGGCTACGCTCACCCCTCCACTTT	CASSLVLETGLRSPLHF
TRBV18	TRBJ1-5	.	.	TGTGCCAGCTCACCGACAAAACCGACCAATCAGCCCCAGCATTTT	CASSPTKPTNQPQHF
TRBV10-1	TRBJ2-7	.	TRBD1	TGCGCCAGCGCCCGGGACAGGTCCTACGAGCAGTACTTC	CASARDRSYEQYF
TRBV7-3	TRBJ1-1	.	.	TGTGCCAGCAGCGCTGGGGGCCCTCCGAACACTGAAGCTTTCTTT	CASSAGGPPNTEAFF
TRBV6-1	TRBJ2-7	.	TRBD1	TGTGCCAGCAGTGAAATGACAGGGTTTTTGGAAGAGCAGTACTTC	CASSEMTGFLEEQYF
TRBV7-2	TRBJ2-1	.	.	TGTGCCAGCAGCTTAAGTGTACAGGGCTACAATGAGCAGTTCTTC	CASSLSVQGYNEQFF
TRBV4-1	TRBJ1-3	.	TRBD1	TGCGCCAGCAGCCAAGTAACAGGGGCCATCTCTGGAAACACCATATATTTT	CASSQVTGAISGNTIYF
TRBV5-1	TRBJ2-3	.	TRBD2	TGCGCCAGCAGAATGACTAGCGGGACAGATACGCAGTATTTT	CASRMTSGTDTQYF
TRBV6-5	TRBJ1-1	.	.	TGTGCCAGCAGTCTCCCGGGACTTATGAACACTGAAGCTTTCTTT	CASSLPGLMNTEAFF
TRBV11-2	TRBJ2-2	.	TRBD2	TGTGCCAGCAGCTTTCAGCGGGGGAACACCGGGGAGCTGTTTTTT	CASSFQRGNTGELFF
TRBV14	TRBJ2-7	once	.	TGTGCCAGCAGCCCGTTGGGGCTGAGGTACGAGCAGTACTTC	CASSPLGLRYEQYF
TRBV7-3	TRBJ2-2	.	.	TGTGCCAGCAGCCCCCTTATCGGGGGGCGCAACACCGGGGAGCTGTTTTTT	CASSPLIGGRNTGELFF
TRBV24-1	TRBJ2-3	.	.	TGTGCCACCAGTGATCTTCAGGGGATTAGTGATACGCAGTATTTT	CATSDLQGISDTQYF
TRBV11-2	TRBJ2-7	.	TRBD2	TGTGCCAGCAGCTTCTTCGGGAGGAGCTCCTACGAGCAGTACTTC	CASSFFGRSSYEQYF
TRBV12-3/TRBV12-4	TRBJ2-7	once	TRBD2	TGTGCCAGCACTCGGGGAGGGTCCTACGAGCAGTACTTC	CASTRGGSYEQYF
TRBV2	TRBJ1-1	.	.	TGTGCCAGCAGCTTACAGAGAAAAGCTTTCTTT	CASSLQRKAFF
TRBV9	TRBJ1-6	few	.	TGTGCCAGCAGCGTAGAGGCGGAGGATTCACCCCTCCACTTT	CASSVEAEDSPLHF
TRBV28	TRBJ1-2	.	TRBD1	TGTGCCAGCAGTGACCCGGGACAGGAAAACTATGGCTACACCTTC	CASSDPGQENYGYTF
TRBV4-2	TRBJ1-1	.	.	TGTGCCAGCAGCCAACCGGGGGGGGCCCCGAACACTGAAGCTTTCTTT	CASSQPGGAPNTEAFF
TRBV5-1	TRBJ1-5	.	.	TGCGCCAGCAGCTGGACAGGCAATCAGCCCCAGCATTTT	CASSWTGNQPQHF
TRBV28	TRBJ1-5	once	.	TGTGCCAGCAGTTTCCACGGACAGACTTATAGCAATCAGCCCCAGCATTTT	CASSFHGQTYSNQPQHF
TRBV11-2	TRBJ2-3	.	.	TGTGCCAGCAGCTTAGATTTAATAGATACGCAGTATTTT	CASSLDLIDTQYF
TRBV6-1	TRBJ2-7	.	TRBD2	TGTGCCAGCAGTGAAGAACTAGCGGGGCCCTACGAGCAGTACTTC	CASSEELAGPYEQYF
TRBV30	TRBJ1-2	once	.	TGTGCCTGGACTCACAGGGTTGGCTACACCTTC	CAWTHRVGYTF
TRBV11-2	TRBJ2-3	.	.	TGTGCCAGCAGCTATCGAGGGGGGGAGCAGACAGATACGCAGTATTTT	CASSYRGGEQTDTQYF
TRBV11-2	TRBJ2-6	once	.	TGTGCCAGCAGCTTATTCGCCCAGGCTGGGGCCAACGTCCTGACTTTC	CASSLFAQAGANVLTF
TRBV19	TRBJ1-2	few	.	TGTGCCAGTACCAATGGGTTGGGAGTGCCTGGGGGCTACACCTTC	CASTNGLGVPGGYTF
TRBV5-1	TRBJ2-7	.	.	TGCGCCAGCAGCTTGGAGGACGGGAGTCTCCACGAGCAGTACTTC	CASSLEDGSLHEQYF
TRBV7-2	TRBJ1-6	.	TRBD1	TGTGCCAGCAGCTCAGGCGGGACAGGGAATTCACCCCTCCACTTT	CASSSGGTGNSPLHF
TRBV7-9	TRBJ2-5	.	TRBD2	TGTGCCAGCAGCGACGGATCTAGCGGGAGGGGGACCCAGTACTTC	CASSDGSSGRGTQYF
TRBV28	TRBJ1-1	.	.	TGTGCCAGTTCCCTTGGAGGGATAAGGGCTGAAGCTTTCTTT	CASSLGGIRAEAFF
TRBV5-1	TRBJ2-5	.	TRBD1	TGCGCCAGCAGCCCGGGACAGGTTCAAGAGACCCAGTACTTC	CASSPGQVQETQYF
TRBV29-1	TRBJ1-1	.	.	TGCAGCGTTGAAGAACTAGATCGGAACACTGAAGCTTTCTTT	CSVEELDRNTEAFF
TRBV3-1/TRBV3-2	TRBJ2-5	.	.	TGTGCCAGCAGCCGGAACAGTCTAACACAAGAGACCCAGTACTTC	CASSRNSLTQETQYF
TRBV7-2	TRBJ1-1	once	.	TGTGCCAGCAGCCAACAGGCGGCTGGGGTCACTGAAGCTTTCTTT	CASSQQAAGVTEAFF
TRBV9	TRBJ1-5	.	.	TGTGCCAGCAGCGTAGGGGAGGACTATAGCAATCAGCCCCAGCATTTT	CASSVGEDYSNQPQHF
TRBV28	TRBJ1-2	.	TRBD1	TGTGCCAGCAGTCCCGGACAGGGCTATGGCTACACCTTC	CASSPGQGYGYTF
TRBV19	TRBJ2-7	.	TRBD1	TGTGCCAGTGGACAGGTCTCCTACGAGCAGTACTTC	CASGQVSYEQYF
TRBV12-3/TRBV12-4	TRBJ2-7	.	TRBD1	TGTGCCAGCAGACGGACAGGGGCCGAGCAGTACTTC	CASRRTGAEQYF
TRBV28	TRBJ1-1	.	TRBD1	TGTGCCAGCAGTCTGGGAACCGGGACAGGGAACACTGAAGCTTTCTTT	CASSLGTGTGNTEAFF
TRBV27	TRBJ1-5	.	.	TGTGCCACTCGGAAGACAGGTCCCACCCGCAATCAGCCCCAGCATTTT	CATRKTGPTRNQPQHF
TRBV2	TRBJ1-2	.	TRBD1	TGTGCCAGCAGTCTATATTGGACAGGGGCGAACTATGGCTACACCTTC	CASSLYWTGANYGYTF
TRBV18	TRBJ1-1	.	TRBD1	TGTGCCAGCTCAGGGACAGGGGCTGAAGCTTTCTTT	CASSGTGAEAFF
TRBV6-5	TRBJ2-6	.	.	TGTGCCAGCAGTCTGCTCGGGACTGGGGCCAACGTCCTGACTTTC	CASSLLGTGANVLTF
TRBV28	TRBJ2-2	.	TRBD1	TGTGCCAGCACCACCCTCGCCTCAAACAGGGGGCTGTTTTTT	CASTTLASNRGLFF